Each of the 10 T cell receptor beta chains below was sequenced from the same sample in a study of glioma-infiltrating T cells. Amplification of TCR alpha and beta CDR3 regions from RNA used iRepertoire nested multiplex PCR. TCRdb reprocessed the multiplex PCR reads via MiXCR and lists one record per CDR3 protein. The table has 100,000 to 150,000 distinct CDR3 sequences, under 30% seen once; the top ten hold about 30%. The specimen was glioma tissue, nonneoplastic brain tissue, or PBMCs (not recorded which). The receptors were gathered from a human donor with low-grade glioma or glioblastoma, undergoing nonglioma brain surgery, or in good health (not recorded which).

A few counts support this clonotype. The chain joins TRBV19 to TRBJ1-2; a possible D gene is TRBD1 (6 bases). The CDR3 loop spans 12 amino acids. Germline V gives CDR1 LNHDA, CDR2 SQIVND (reference sequence). V was shortened by 6 bases and J by 3 bases, with 8 bases between the two germline ends. CDR3 in amino acids: CASSPGDYGYTF. DNA of the CDR3: TGTGCCAGTAGCCCAGGGGACTATGGCTACACCTTC.

This clonotype was recorded a few times. The rearrangement joins TRBV4-1 to TRBJ2-1, with 15 bases matching TRBD2. CDR1 MGHRA and CDR2 YSYEKL come from the germline V gene. The V segment lost 4 bases and the J segment 8 bases; nucleotides outside the gene matches: 3. The CDR3 loop spans 15 amino acids. CDR3 bases: TGCGCCAGCAGCCTGGGACTAGCGGGGGGTGATGAGCAGTTCTTC. Translation gives CASSLGLAGGDEQFF.

This clonotype was observed a handful of times. The chain uses TRBV2 and TRBJ1-1; 10 bases match TRBD1. The CDR3 has 15 amino acids. CDR1 and CDR2 from the germline V gene are SNHLY and FYNNEI. V lost 8 bases and J lost 2; bases outside the gene matches: 8. The CDR3 nucleotides read TGTGCCAGCCGCGACAGGGGGCGTAGAAACACTGAAGCTTTCTTT. Translated, it gives CASRDRGRRNTEAFF.

This clonotype occurred a few times. The chain links TRBV5-6 to TRBJ2-5; 9 nucleotides line up with TRBD1. CDR1 and CDR2 from the germline V gene are SGHDT and YYEEEE. The junction had 5 bases not matched to a gene; V was cut back by 3 bases and J by 2 bases. CDR3 length: 15 amino acids. The CDR3 reads CASSSDRGLQETQYF. CDR3 nucleotide sequence: TGTGCCAGCAGCTCGGACAGGGGTCTACAAGAGACCCAGTACTTC.

V and J are TRBV9 and TRBJ2-7; no reliable D call. Deletions cut 0 bases from V and 7 bases from J, with 11 bases between. The CDR3 extends over 13 amino acids. Germline CDR1 is SGDLS and CDR2 is YYNGEE. CDR3 in amino acids: CASSVGDFGEQYV. CDR3 bases: TGTGCCAGCAGCGTAGGTGACTTCGGAGAGCAGTACGTC.

This clonotype was picked up a small number of times. This chain connects TRBV7-8 to TRBJ1-6; TRBD1 matches 7 bases. Germline CDR1 reads SGHVS; CDR2 reads FQNEAQ. The CDR3 length is 16 residues. V gave up 7 bases and J gave up 0 bases; unmatched junction bases: 6. The CDR3: CASTTNRGSYNSPLHF. In DNA, the CDR3 is TGTGCCAGCACCACAAACAGGGGCTCCTATAATTCACCCCTCCACTTT.

This clonotype was detected many times. The gene calls are TRBV6-6 and TRBJ2-1, with TRBD2 matching 10 bases. The trim removed 2 bases at V and 6 bases at J, leaving 4 bases unmatched. The CDR3 sequence is 15 residues long. Germline CDR1 and CDR2: MNHNY and SVGAGI (reference sequence). The CDR3, as DNA: TGTGCCAGCAGTTACGTAGGGACTAGCGTCAATGAGCAGTTCTTC. This encodes CASSYVGTSVNEQFF.

This clonotype was detected ten times or more. The V gene is TRBV20-1, the J gene TRBJ2-5; either TRBD1 or TRBD2 may fit D (6 bases each). The CDR3 length is 14 residues. V was clipped by 0 bases and J by 5 bases, with 13 bases between them. Germline assignment: CDR1 DFQATT and CDR2 SNEGSKA (reference sequence). In DNA form, the CDR3 reads TGCAGTGCTAGAGAAGGGGGGCCGGGGGAGACCCAGTACTTC. This codes for CSAREGGPGETQYF.

This clonotype was seen repeatedly, ten times or more. This rearrangement joins TRBV24-1 to TRBJ2-1; 8 bases line up with TRBD1. This CDR3 region has 17 residues. CDR1 and CDR2 (germline): KGHDR, SFDVKD. The V gene end was trimmed by 7 bases and the J gene end by 0 bases; junction bases not matched to a gene: 10. CDR3 nucleotide sequence: TGTGCCACCAGCCTATGGCAGGGGGCCGGCTCCTACAATGAGCAGTTCTTC. Translating it yields CATSLWQGAGSYNEQFF.

The table lists this clonotype with many counts. This chain joins TRBV28 and TRBJ1-1, with a possible D match to TRBD1 (5 bases). CDR1 and CDR2 (germline): MDHEN, SYDVKM. V was shortened by 4 bases and J by 4 bases, with 19 bases between the two germline ends. This CDR3 is 16 amino acids long. The CDR3 is CASSSHRFLRGTEAFF. The DNA for the CDR3 is TGTGCCAGCAGTTCACACCGTTTCTTAAGGGGCACTGAAGCTTTCTTT.